Below, one T cell receptor (beta chain) is given with its context. The antigen is not known. The CDR3 has 15 residues. V gave up 6 bases and J gave up 0 bases; unmatched junction bases: 8. The data are from a study of vaccination and CD4 T cells after COVID-19. Sample treatment: roughly 11-day PBMC culture with coronavirus spike peptide pools or control peptides (ViraFEST assay). The study sequenced cultured CD4+ T cell DNA using the Oncomine TCR Beta short-read assay. MiXCR was run by TCRdb on the PCR reads, yielding one entry per CDR3 protein. The sample has several thousand distinct CDR3 sequences, less than 70% seen once.

Sequencing used CD4+ T cells from blood, cultured in vitro. The J gene is TRBJ2-7, the V gene TRBV12-3 or TRBV12-4; 7 bases map to TRBD1. This TCR came from a human donor who had recovered from COVID-19. CDR3 nucleotides: TGTGCCAGCAGCCCGGGACAGCGAAGCTCCTACGAGCAGTACTTC. Translating gives CASSPGQRSSYEQYF.